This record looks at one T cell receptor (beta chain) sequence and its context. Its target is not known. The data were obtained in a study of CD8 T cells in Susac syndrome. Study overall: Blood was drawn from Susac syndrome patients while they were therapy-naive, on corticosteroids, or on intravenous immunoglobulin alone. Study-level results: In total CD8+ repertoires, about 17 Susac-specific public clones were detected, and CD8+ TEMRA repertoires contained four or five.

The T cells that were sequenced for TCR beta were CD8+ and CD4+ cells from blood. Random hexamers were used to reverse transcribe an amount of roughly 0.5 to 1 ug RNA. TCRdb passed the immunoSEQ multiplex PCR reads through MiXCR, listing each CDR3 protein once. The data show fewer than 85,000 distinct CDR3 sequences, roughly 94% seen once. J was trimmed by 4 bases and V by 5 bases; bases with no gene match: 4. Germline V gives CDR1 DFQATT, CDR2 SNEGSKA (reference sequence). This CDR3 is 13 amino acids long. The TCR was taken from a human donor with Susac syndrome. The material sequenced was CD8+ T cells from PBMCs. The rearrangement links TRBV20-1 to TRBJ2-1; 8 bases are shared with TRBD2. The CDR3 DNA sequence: TGCAGTGCTCCCGGGAGGGAGTACAATGAGCAGTTCTTC. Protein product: CSAPGREYNEQFF.